This passage covers 8 T cell receptor beta chains from one sample sequenced in a study of blood T cells in healthy people across ages. Using a J-beta primer mix together with a sample-barcoded 5' primer, a second PCR was run for roughly 7 to 11 cycles. Via MiXCR, TCRdb re-called the 5' RACE reads, giving one row per CDR3 protein. This repertoire shows 1,500,000 or so distinct CDR3 sequences, 45% to 70% found once; its top ten account for 6.5% to 8%. Specimen: blood. The receptors come from a man aged 18 to 30 in good health.

The V call is TRBV15, the J call TRBJ2-5, with D possibly being TRBD1 or TRBD2 (5 bases each). The germline gives CDR1 LNHNV, CDR2 YYDKDF (reference sequence). Trimming shortened V by 0 bases and J by 11 bases, and 22 bases separated the two germline ends. The CDR3 is 16 residues long. The CDR3 reads CATSRDSVEGQGEQYF. In DNA form, the CDR3 reads TGTGCCACCAGCAGAGATTCGGTTGAGGGGCAGGGTGAGCAGTACTTC.

This clonotype appeared a single time. The V call is TRBV4-3, the J call TRBJ1-6; D is uncertain. V was cut by 3 bases and J by 6 bases, with 12 bases left in between. The CDR3 contains 15 residues. CDR1 LGHNA and CDR2 YSLEER come from the germline V gene. The CDR3 protein is CASSQNSDRNSPLHF. The DNA for the CDR3 is TGCGCCAGCAGCCAGAACAGCGACCGTAATTCACCCCTCCACTTT.

The chain employs TRBV7-2 and TRBJ1-1; 9 bases map to TRBD1. CDR1 is SGHTA, CDR2 FQGNSA, per germline. The CDR3 length is 15 residues. V shed 5 bases and J 1 base; nucleotides not matched to a gene: 5. CDR3 sequence: CASSISTGGNTEAFF. In DNA, the CDR3 is TGTGCCAGCAGCATCTCGACAGGGGGGAACACTGAAGCTTTCTTT.

In the case of this clonotype: One end of the junction does not line up with germline, which may come from a read error. This sequence joins TRBV4-1 and TRBJ2-7; 11 bases map to TRBD2. CDR3 length equals 17 residues. Per germline, CDR1 MGHRA and CDR2 YSYEKL. The CDR3 DNA follows: TGCGTCAGCAGCCAAGAATTAGCGGGAGGGCGAATCTACGAGCAGTACTTC. Translating it yields CVSSQELAGGRIYEQYF.

The chain joins TRBV27 to TRBJ2-3; possible D gene TRBD2, 5 bases. Germline V gene data show CDR1 as MNHEY and CDR2 as SMNVEV (reference sequence). V shed 10 bases and J shed 6 bases, with 14 bases lying between them. The CDR3 contains 12 residues. In DNA, the CDR3 is TGTGCCACCATTACTTCGGGGGATACGCAGTATTTT. Its protein product is CATITSGDTQYF.

This chain uses TRBV12-5 with TRBJ2-7; TRBD2 might be the D (6 bases). Germline CDR1 LGHNT, CDR2 FRNRAP. V was trimmed by 1 base and J by 0 bases, leaving 7 bases between them. The CDR3 loop spans 14 amino acids. CDR3 loop: CASGLAAGSYEQYF. The CDR3 nucleotides read TGTGCTAGTGGTTTGGCAGCGGGCTCCTACGAGCAGTACTTC. Together with reference TRBV12-5 and TRBJ2-7, the CDR3 gives the full variable domain: DARVTQTPRHKVTEMGQEVTMRCQPILGHNTVFWYRQTMMQGLELLAYFRNRAPLDDSGMPKDRFSAEMPDATLATLKIQPSEPRDSAVYFCASGLAAGSYEQYFGPGTRLTVT.

This clonotype has only a few counts. The chain couples TRBV6-1 to TRBJ2-3, with 16 bases matching TRBD2. This CDR3 region has 19 residues. V shed 7 bases, J shed 0 bases, and the junction held 10 bases outside the gene matches. CDR1 is MNHNS and CDR2 is SASEGT in the germline V gene. The CDR3: CASTRGLGLAGGSTDTQYF. In DNA, the CDR3 is TGTGCCAGCACCAGAGGTCTGGGACTAGCGGGGGGGAGCACAGATACGCAGTATTTT.

This chain uses TRBV20-1 with TRBJ1-1; possible D gene TRBD1, 5 bases. The CDR3 runs to 13 residues. In germline, CDR1 is DFQATT, CDR2 SNEGSKA (reference sequence). The germline V and J ends were trimmed by 7 bases and 2 bases, with 14 bases remaining between them. The CDR3 spells CSVTRGFNTEAFF. CDR3 bases: TGCAGTGTTACCCGGGGGTTTAACACTGAAGCTTTCTTT.